A single sample is the source of the 26 T cell receptor beta chains below, sequenced in a study of shared clonotypes between healthy human individuals (dated by TCRdb to between 2020 and 2021). The library came from the immunoSEQ multiplex PCR assay. Not all clones reach the TCRdb copy of this immuneACCESS table, which keeps in-frame sequences only. Checked studies attribute under half of the gap to unresolved V genes and leave the rest unexplained. Across this sample there are more than 500,000 clones, with roughly 95% seen only once. Approximately 0.06% of the sample is held by the ten biggest clonotypes. Sequenced sample: naive CD4+ T cells sorted from blood. What the cell subset or site label conveys for this sample: CD45RA+ positively selected. These receptors all come from a young woman in good health.

This chain connects TRBV6-5 to TRBJ1-1; D is unresolved. Germline V lookup: CDR1 MNHEY, CDR2 SVGAGI. The CDR3 loop spans 13 amino acids. Trimming took off 6 bases at V and 1 base at J, with 9 bases between the two ends. CDR3 sequence reads: CASRPLTNTEAFF. CDR3 bases: TGTGCCAGCAGACCCCTGACGAACACTGAAGCTTTCTTT.

This chain joins TRBV7-9 and TRBJ1-5; 7 positions agree with TRBD1. J was trimmed by 3 bases and V by 5 bases; bases with no gene match: 10. The CDR3 length is 16 residues. Germline CDR1 reads SEHNR; CDR2 reads FQNEAQ (reference sequence). The DNA of the CDR3 is TGTGCCAGCAGCCCCCTAACGGACAGGAACAATCAGCCCCAGCATTTT. Protein sequence: CASSPLTDRNNQPQHF.

This clone was seen more than once but under ten times. This chain joins TRBV10-2 and TRBJ2-5, with D maybe TRBD2 (6 bases). The V end lost 4 bases, the J end lost 8 bases, and 20 bases lay between the germline ends. This CDR3 is 15 amino acids long. Germline V gene lookup returns CDR1 WSHSY and CDR2 SAAADI. The CDR3 is CASSVRAGLSITQYF. CDR3 sequence (DNA): TGCGCCAGCAGTGTGCGCGCGGGACTCTCGATTACCCAGTACTTC.

This clone has a single count. This sequence joins TRBV19 and TRBJ2-5; 9 bases are shared with TRBD1. In germline, CDR1 is LNHDA, CDR2 SQIVND (reference sequence). This CDR3 is 13 amino acids long. V trimming: 4 bases; J trimming: 5 bases; junction bases outside the gene matches: 2. CDR3 coding DNA: TGTGCCAGTAGTAACAGGGGGCGGGAGACCCAGTACTTC. Its translation: CASSNRGRETQYF.

This chain uses TRBV27 with TRBJ1-5; D might be TRBD1 (6 bases). The V gene lost 6 bases and the J gene lost 7 bases, with 13 bases spanning the gap. The CDR3 totals 13 residues. Germline V gene data show CDR1 as MNHEY and CDR2 as SMNVEV (reference sequence). CDR3 sequence reads: CASSPGVAQPQHF. The CDR3 DNA reads as TGTGCCAGCAGCCCAGGGGTGGCGCAGCCCCAGCATTTT.

This clone came up once. The J gene is TRBJ2-7, the V gene TRBV5-1; 10 bases are shared with TRBD1. V shed 4 bases and J 5 bases; nucleotides not matched to a gene: 9. CDR3 length: 15 residues. The germline V gene encodes CDR1 SGHRS and CDR2 YFSETQ. CDR3: CASSPWTGGINEQYF. CDR3 DNA: TGCGCCAGCAGCCCGTGGACAGGGGGGATAAACGAGCAGTACTTC.

The chain carries TRBV4-1 and TRBJ2-3, with TRBD2 identical over 12 bases. The CDR3 spans 16 residues. Germline V CDR1 and CDR2: MGHRA, YSYEKL. J was trimmed by 3 bases and V by 4 bases; bases with no gene match: 5. The CDR3 coding sequence is TGCGCCAGCAGCCTCGGGACTAGCGGGCCAACAGATACGCAGTATTTT. It is translated as CASSLGTSGPTDTQYF.

The chain joins TRBV5-6 to TRBJ1-2; D is perhaps TRBD1 (6 bases). V was pared by 1 base and J by 6 bases, with 10 bases between. Germline V gives CDR1 SGHDT, CDR2 YYEEEE. There are 13 residues in the CDR3. In nucleotides, the CDR3 is TGTGCCAGCAGCTTGCCCGGGGGCGATGGCTACACCTTC. Translated: CASSLPGGDGYTF.

The chain employs TRBV19 and TRBJ1-2, with a possible D match to TRBD1 (5 bases). Deletions cut 1 base from V and 2 bases from J, with 11 bases between. CDR1 LNHDA and CDR2 SQIVND come from the germline V gene (reference sequence). This CDR3 is 15 amino acids long. The CDR3: CASSIAAGLNYGYTF. The CDR3 nucleotides read TGTGCCAGTAGTATAGCGGCAGGGCTCAACTATGGCTACACCTTC.

This chain uses TRBV29-1 with TRBJ2-5; no reliable D call. This CDR3 contains 12 residues. Trimming took 4 bases from V and 2 from J, leaving 8 bases between them. Germline assignment: CDR1 SQVTM and CDR2 ANQGSEA. In DNA, the CDR3 is TGCAGCGTTGCTCCCCTACAAGAGACCCAGTACTTC. Translating gives CSVAPLQETQYF.

CDR3 residues: CASSQVPTPSSYNSPLHF. The CDR3 nucleotides are TGTGCCAGCAGCCAAGTCCCGACCCCGAGCTCCTATAATTCACCCCTCCACTTT. This chain uses TRBV4-2 with TRBJ1-6; D remains ambiguous. Germline V gene lookup returns CDR1 LGHNA and CDR2 YNFKEQ. This CDR3 is built from 18 residues. The V end lost 1 base, the J end lost 0 bases, and 13 bases lay between the germline ends.

The V call is TRBV2, the J call TRBJ1-2; 8 bases align to TRBD1. CDR3 length equals 13 residues. With V trimmed by 6 bases and J by 8 bases, 8 bases remained unmatched. Germline CDR1 is SNHLY and CDR2 is FYNNEI. CDR3 sequence reads: CASRRDRQGGYTF. CDR3 nucleotides: TGTGCCAGCAGGAGGGACAGGCAAGGGGGCTACACCTTC.

CDR3 in DNA: TGCGCCAGCAGCTCAAGACAGAAAGGTCTTAATGGCTACACCTTC. The encoded protein is CASSSRQKGLNGYTF. The chain uses TRBV5-1 and TRBJ1-2; a possible D gene is TRBD1 (5 bases). Trimming pared 3 bases from V and 6 bases from J, leaving 18 bases between. Germline loops: CDR1 SGHRS, CDR2 YFSETQ. The CDR3 extends over 15 amino acids.

This clone appeared once. The chain carries TRBV18 and TRBJ1-3; 7 nucleotides agree with TRBD1. The germline V gene encodes CDR1 KGHSH and CDR2 LQKENI. Trimming cost V 3 bases and J 0 bases; bases outside gene matches: 11. The CDR3 sequence is 18 residues long. DNA of the CDR3: TGTGCCAGCTCACCCCTATCCGGGACAGACTTCTCTGGAAACACCATATATTTT. It translates to CASSPLSGTDFSGNTIYF. The whole variable domain, remainder taken from reference TRBV18 and TRBJ1-3, is NAGVMQNPRHLVRRRGQEARLRCSPMKGHSHVYWYRQLPEEGLKFMVYLQKENIIDESGMPKERFSAEFPKEGPSILRIQQVVRGDSAAYFCASSPLSGTDFSGNTIYFGEGSWLTVV.

This chain uses TRBV10-3 with TRBJ1-1; D is unresolved. Germline V gives CDR1 ENHRY, CDR2 SYGVKD. This CDR3 contains 14 residues. Trimming pared 3 bases from V and 0 bases from J, leaving 8 bases between. The CDR3 reads CAISDDTLNTEAFF. The CDR3 DNA reads TGTGCCATCAGTGATGACACGCTGAACACTGAAGCTTTCTTT.

The chain employs TRBV7-9 and TRBJ2-1; D is possibly TRBD2 (6 bases). The CDR3 length is 15 residues. Deletions cut 1 base from V and 6 bases from J, with 13 bases between. Germline CDR1 SEHNR, CDR2 FQNEAQ (reference sequence). CDR3 sequence reads: CASSLESAGVNEQFF. CDR3 DNA: TGTGCCAGCAGCTTAGAGTCAGCGGGCGTCAATGAGCAGTTCTTC.

The chain links TRBV7-9 to TRBJ2-1, with TRBD2 matching over 8 bases. The germline V gene has CDR1 SEHNR and CDR2 FQNEAQ (reference sequence). J was trimmed by 0 bases and V by 5 bases; bases with no gene match: 6. The CDR3 contains 16 residues. The CDR3, as DNA: TGTGCCAGCAGCCCTCGACTAGCGAGCTCCTACAATGAGCAGTTCTTC. Residues: CASSPRLASSYNEQFF.

The chain recombines TRBV5-1 with TRBJ2-5; TRBD1 matches 9 bases. CDR1 and CDR2 (germline): SGHRS, YFSETQ. V was clipped by 1 base and J by 5 bases; unmatched bases: 24. The CDR3 has 21 residues. CDR3 in amino acids: CASSLYLGTGPVRPRGETQYF. The CDR3 nucleotides are TGCGCCAGCAGCTTGTATTTGGGGACAGGGCCAGTTAGACCGAGGGGGGAGACCCAGTACTTC.

The chain couples TRBV28 to TRBJ2-2, with unresolved D. The CDR3 covers 12 residues. Per germline, CDR1 MDHEN and CDR2 SYDVKM. V dropped 6 bases and J dropped 5 bases, with 7 bases sitting between them. CDR3 sequence: CASRPSTGELFF. Here the CDR3 DNA reads TGTGCCAGCAGACCCTCAACCGGGGAGCTGTTTTTT. Looking up the rest from reference TRBV28 and TRBJ2-2 gives the full variable domain: DVKVTQSSRYLVKRTGEKVFLECVQDMDHENMFWYRQDPGLGLRLIYFSYDVKMKEKGDIPEGYSVSREKKERFSLILESASTNQTSMYLCASRPSTGELFFGEGSRLTVL.

The rearrangement uses TRBV19 and TRBJ2-7; 11 nucleotides match TRBD2. There are 15 residues in the CDR3. Trimming at V came to 5 bases and at J to 2 bases, leaving 5 bases not matched to a gene. The germline V gene encodes CDR1 LNHDA and CDR2 SQIVND (reference sequence). CDR3: CASSVETSGTYEQYF. CDR3 sequence (DNA): TGTGCCAGTAGTGTGGAGACTAGCGGGACCTACGAGCAGTACTTC.

This clone was seen only once. The chain joins TRBV7-2 to TRBJ1-2; D gene unclear. The CDR3 sequence is 14 residues long. V gave up 3 bases and J gave up 1 base, with 9 bases separating them. Germline V gene sequence: CDR1 SGHTA, CDR2 FQGNSA. The CDR3, as DNA: TGTGCCAGCAGCTTCCTCACCAGTAACTATGGCTACACCTTC. Translation: CASSFLTSNYGYTF.

The rearrangement joins TRBV27 to TRBJ2-1, with TRBD2 matching over 13 bases. The CDR3 has 15 amino acids. J lost 9 bases, V lost 5 bases, and 7 bases had no gene match. Germline V CDR1 and CDR2: MNHEY, SMNVEV (reference sequence). The CDR3 loop is CASSVLAGGPREQFF. The CDR3 DNA is TGTGCCAGCAGTGTACTAGCGGGAGGGCCGCGTGAGCAGTTCTTC.

V is TRBV28 and J is TRBJ2-7, with 13 bases that match TRBD2. The CDR3 has 18 residues. J lost 6 bases, V lost 1 base, and 12 bases had no gene match. Germline-derived CDR1 and CDR2 are MDHEN and SYDVKM. The CDR3 reads CASSLYYTGLAGVPEQYF. CDR3 DNA sequence: TGTGCCAGCAGTTTATACTACACTGGACTAGCGGGAGTCCCCGAGCAGTACTTC.

The genes are TRBV18 and TRBJ2-7, with 8 bases fitting TRBD1. J gave up 3 bases and V 1 base, and 5 bases lay outside the gene matches. Germline lookup yields CDR1 KGHSH and CDR2 LQKENI. The CDR3 has 15 amino acids. The CDR3 loop reads CASSPQDRAYYEQYF. The CDR3 coding sequence is TGTGCCAGCTCACCACAGGACAGGGCATACTACGAGCAGTACTTC. Supplemented by reference TRBV18 and TRBJ2-7, the full variable domain reads NAGVMQNPRHLVRRRGQEARLRCSPMKGHSHVYWYRQLPEEGLKFMVYLQKENIIDESGMPKERFSAEFPKEGPSILRIQQVVRGDSAAYFCASSPQDRAYYEQYFGPGTRLTVT.

The chain is built from TRBV11-1 and TRBJ2-7; D call uncertain. This CDR3 contains 15 residues. The V gene's germline CDR1 is SGHAT and CDR2 FQDESV (reference sequence). The germline V and J ends were trimmed by 3 bases and 4 bases, with 16 bases remaining between them. The CDR3 region has the DNA TGTGCCAGCAGCTTCGACGACGGTCTGGGGTACGAGCAGTACTTC. Protein sequence: CASSFDDGLGYEQYF.

The chain joins TRBV29-1 to TRBJ2-7; D may correspond to TRBD1 or TRBD2 (5 bases each). The CDR3 has 12 residues. In germline, CDR1 is SQVTM, CDR2 ANQGSEA. Trimming left V 6 bases short and J 5 bases short, with 14 bases between. CDR3 in amino acids: CSVARRGDEQYF. The DNA for the CDR3 is TGCAGCGTGGCCCGCCGGGGCGACGAGCAGTACTTC.